The TCR beta chain under discussion was sequenced for a study of identical twins. This clonotype occurred many times. Its antigen remains unidentified. The V end lost 6 bases, the J end lost 1 base, and 12 bases lay between the germline ends. The CDR3 contains 14 residues. The study's findings and limits: The abundant beta clonotypes from cord blood had fewer insertions, and memory repertoires had none of this.

TCRdb re-called the 5' RACE reads through MiXCR, storing one row per CDR3 protein. The sample holds fewer than 900,000 distinct CDR3 sequences, around 20% seen once. These same records also appear under a second study, on T cells expressing NK-cell markers.

The TCR comes from a woman in her late teens or twenties in good health. Sequencing was done on a sample of PBMCs. This chain connects TRBV12-3 or TRBV12-4 to TRBJ1-2, with D perhaps matching TRBD1 (6 bases). The CDR3 nucleotides are TGTGCCAGCAGGGCAGGGGAACTTAACTATGGCTACACCTTC. Translating it yields CASRAGELNYGYTF.